Listed below are T cell receptor beta chains from one sample, sequenced in a study of T cell responses to AZD1222 COVID-19 vaccine. Method: immunoSEQ multiplex PCR; TCRdb's copy keeps in-frame clones and lacks some. The sample records 250,000 or so clones, 85% to 95% being singletons. The source was peripheral blood, collected on day 0 of AZD1222 vaccination. The origin of the receptors is an adult in good health. Each CDR3 is given with its conserved first and last residue. A D gene is named only where the DNA matches it firmly.

j_call | v_call | d_call | cdr3_length | cdr3_aa | cdr3_nt
TRBJ2-7 | TRBV6-6 | - | 11 | CASSQTGRQYF | TGTGCCAGCAGCCAGACTGGTAGGCAGTACTTC
TRBJ2-1 | TRBV7-3 | - | 14 | CASSPGGLDNEQFF | TGTGCCAGCAGCCCCGGTGGCCTAGACAATGAGCAGTTCTTC
TRBJ2-7 | TRBV27 | - | 13 | CASSPTGLYEQYF | TGTGCCAGCAGCCCAACAGGGCTCTACGAGCAGTACTTC
TRBJ1-2 | TRBV24-1 | TRBD1 | 15 | CATSRGQGPHYGYTF | TGTGCCACCTCTCGGGGACAGGGGCCACACTATGGCTACACCTTC
TRBJ1-1 | TRBV28 | - | 15 | CASSYLGRIGTEAFF | TGTGCCAGCAGTTACCTTGGGCGTATCGGCACTGAAGCTTTCTTT
TRBJ2-7 | TRBV6-5 | - | 14 | CASSYSRTGAEQYF | TGTGCCAGCAGTTACTCGAGGACGGGTGCCGAGCAGTACTTC
TRBJ2-1 | TRBV2 | TRBD2 | 14 | CASSPGLADNEQFF | TGTGCCAGCAGCCCGGGACTAGCGGACAATGAGCAGTTCTTC
TRBJ2-7 | TRBV5-3 | TRBD1 | 15 | CARSLMGQQSYEQYF | TGTGCCAGAAGCTTGATGGGACAGCAATCCTACGAGCAGTACTTC
TRBJ1-2 | TRBV25-1 | - | 11 | CASASGYGYTF | TGTGCCAGCGCTTCTGGTTATGGCTACACCTTC
TRBJ2-6 | TRBV4-1 | - | 16 | CASSHQKFSGANVLTF | TGCGCCAGCAGCCATCAAAAGTTCTCTGGGGCCAACGTCCTGACTTTC
TRBJ1-5 | TRBV3-1/TRBV3-2 | - | 13 | CASSRGQNQPQHF | TGTGCCAGCAGCCGGGGGCAGAATCAGCCCCAGCATTTT
TRBJ1-3 | TRBV3-1/TRBV3-2 | TRBD1 | 17 | CASSPQTGPSSGNTIYF | TGTGCCAGCAGCCCCCAGACAGGGCCCAGCTCTGGAAACACCATATATTTT
TRBJ2-1 | TRBV27 | - | 15 | CASSLERSSYNEQFF | TGTGCCAGCAGTTTAGAGAGGAGCTCCTACAATGAGCAGTTCTTC
TRBJ1-1 | TRBV6-5 | - | 14 | CASSYSGGGPEAFF | TGTGCCAGCAGTTACTCGGGGGGCGGTCCTGAAGCTTTCTTT
TRBJ1-5 | TRBV4-3 | - | 13 | CASSQDTRTAQHF | TGCGCCAGCAGCCAAGATACTCGGACAGCCCAGCATTTT
TRBJ1-1 | TRBV5-1 | - | 14 | CASSFSLGGSEAFF | TGCGCCAGCAGCTTTTCGCTAGGAGGAAGTGAAGCTTTCTTT
TRBJ2-7 | TRBV5-1 | - | 13 | CASSSDKAYEQYF | TGCGCCAGCAGCTCGGACAAAGCCTACGAGCAGTACTTC